This is a list of T cell receptor beta chains from one sample in a study of T cell responses to AZD1222 COVID-19 vaccine. TCRdb's table, derived via immunoSEQ multiplex PCR, lists solely in-frame clones and lacks some. The sample includes around 170,000 clones, around 90% of them seen just once. The sequenced sample was peripheral blood, obtained on day 0 of AZD1222 vaccination. Source of these receptors: an adult in good health. Each CDR3 is given without its conserved first and last residue.

V	J	CDR3
TRBV20-1	TRBJ2-7	SAPSGGEQY
TRBV28	TRBJ1-2	ASSSPQKHGNYGYT
TRBV5-1	TRBJ2-3	ASSHQGRLGDTQY
TRBV6-5	TRBJ2-1	ASKGTSGSNEQF
TRBV9	TRBJ1-2	ASSAGDRGQGGYT
TRBV5-1	TRBJ2-1	ASSLRRQTYNEQF
TRBV27	TRBJ1-4	ASSTRRAGEKLF
TRBV25-1	TRBJ1-2	ASASDGYGYT
TRBV14	TRBJ1-6	ASSQTGRGPPLH
TRBV15	TRBJ1-4	ATSRDIRQGAHQGKLF
TRBV27	TRBJ2-7	ASSHRGPAYEQY
TRBV5-1	TRBJ1-1	ASSFGLGNTEAF
TRBV7-3	TRBJ2-1	ASSLAGSSYNEQF
TRBV5-1	TRBJ2-7	ASSLGPSKPSYEQY
TRBV9	TRBJ1-1	ASSAGKTGNTEAF
TRBV7-3	TRBJ2-1	ASSRGTYLGNEQF
TRBV18	TRBJ2-2	ASSPFGIREANTGELF
TRBV10-3	TRBJ2-1	AISESQASGDYNEQF
TRBV6-2/TRBV6-3	TRBJ2-5	ASSSPRLAWETQY
TRBV9	TRBJ2-7	ASSPPGTGEDEQY
TRBV11-2	TRBJ1-1	ASSQGAGAF
TRBV19	TRBJ1-1	ASSIFDEANTEAF
TRBV28	TRBJ2-5	ASSLNGGREVGTQY
TRBV3-1/TRBV3-2	TRBJ1-3	ASGVGGRAGNTIY
TRBV11-2	TRBJ2-5	ASSSPLKETQY
TRBV7-2	TRBJ1-2	ASSLDVQALSNYGYT
TRBV7-9	TRBJ2-3	ASSLGPYPSGGPDTQY
TRBV5-1	TRBJ2-3	ASSLDDYGTGTDTQY
TRBV3-1/TRBV3-2	TRBJ1-1	ASSHQPGVKLNTEAF
TRBV5-1	TRBJ1-1	ASSLDRVMNTEAF
TRBV5-1	TRBJ2-7	ASSLAWDGTYEQY
TRBV28	TRBJ2-2	ASRGVATGELF
TRBV6-5	TRBJ2-3	ASSYYGRDRDTQY
TRBV14	TRBJ2-2	ASSQDPGRYTGELF
TRBV5-8	TRBJ1-4	ASSLLQGWEKLF
TRBV12-5	TRBJ2-1	ASRDRPYNEQF
TRBV7-2	TRBJ2-2	ASSPLWPHASNTGELF
TRBV9	TRBJ2-2	ASSVNQPTGELF
TRBV6-1	TRBJ2-7	ASSEVRGYEQY
TRBV25-1	TRBJ1-1	ASSERTGGTEAF
TRBV12-2	TRBJ2-7	ASQGSGNRYEQY
TRBV5-8	TRBJ1-5	ASSYRGQPQH
TRBV27	TRBJ2-7	ASSWDSGNTYEQY
TRBV7-9	TRBJ1-2	ASSLRDGHYGYT
TRBV20-1	TRBJ1-1	SAGQNTEAF
TRBV27	TRBJ2-7	ASRWTGGNYEQY
TRBV6-1	TRBJ2-3	ASSDTRRDTQY
TRBV4-1	TRBJ2-3	ASSHGTQPDTQY
TRBV5-1	TRBJ1-1	ASSLGFGEWFQSTEAF
TRBV10-3	TRBJ1-4	AISESTLNEKLF
TRBV9	TRBJ2-1	ASSVVAGSYNEQF
TRBV27	TRBJ2-7	ASSLRDGTYEQY
TRBV6-5	TRBJ2-7	ASSSGTFGRREQY
TRBV28	TRBJ1-4	ASSLLDGRATNEKLF
TRBV9	TRBJ2-1	ASSVVGLHNEQF